A single sample gave rise to the 11 T cell receptor beta chains below, sequenced in a study of regulatory T cells in long-lasting Graves disease. This sample's time point: newly diagnosed GD, antithyroid drugs for less than 3 months. The TCR library used RNA extracted from PBMCs. Arm-PCR of CDR3 regions with iRepertoire HTBI primers generated TCR beta libraries. TCRdb analysed the multiplex PCR reads with MiXCR anew, one entry per CDR3 protein. The data show 360,000 or so distinct CDR3 sequences, approximately 10% seen once. The same data also contributed to another study, on T cells in Graves' hyperthyroidism and ophthalmopathy.

Material: peripheral blood mononuclear cells (PBMCs), obtained at new diagnosis, from a patient treated with antithyroid drugs. The source is a woman aged 18-35 years with Graves disease.

The V gene is TRBV27, the J gene TRBJ2-7; 7 positions agree with TRBD1. The CDR3 runs to 14 residues. CDR1 MNHEY and CDR2 SMNVEV come from the germline V gene (reference sequence). V was pared by 2 bases and J by 4 bases, with 5 bases of the junction left unmatched. In DNA form, the CDR3 reads TGTGCCAGCAGTTTAATCAGGGGGTCATACGAGCAGTACTTC. It yields the protein CASSLIRGSYEQYF.

This clonotype was found many times. V is TRBV7-6 and J is TRBJ2-5, with TRBD2 matching 10 bases. CDR3 size: 15 residues. The junction had 2 bases not matched to a gene; V was cut back by 0 bases and J by 4 bases. Germline assignment: CDR1 SGHVS and CDR2 FNYEAQ. In nucleotides, the CDR3 is TGTGCCAGCAGCTTAGCGCTAGCGGGAGCAGAGACCCAGTACTTC. Amino acid sequence: CASSLALAGAETQYF.

This clonotype has at least ten counts. The chain has TRBV6-1 and TRBJ2-1, with 7 bases fitting TRBD2. The CDR3 length is 11 residues. Germline assignment: CDR1 MNHNS and CDR2 SASEGT. The J segment lost 9 bases and the V segment lost 8 bases, leaving 4 bases of the junction unmatched. The CDR3, as DNA: TGTGCCAGCGGGGCTAGCGGTGAGCAGTTCTTC. The encoded protein is CASGASGEQFF.

This clonotype was recorded at least ten times. The V call is TRBV28, the J call TRBJ1-1, with 8 bases matching TRBD1. After removal of 6 bases from V and 3 bases from J, the junction contained 6 bases not matched to a gene. Per the germline V gene, CDR1 is MDHEN and CDR2 is SYDVKM. This CDR3 has 14 residues. CDR3 region: CASRRPDRDTEAFF. CDR3 sequence (DNA): TGTGCCAGCAGACGCCCGGACAGGGACACTGAAGCTTTCTTT.

This clonotype was recorded a few times. The V and J genes are TRBV7-2 and TRBJ1-2; D unresolved. CDR1 is SGHTA, CDR2 FQGNSA, per germline. The CDR3 is 13 amino acids. V lost 2 bases to trimming and J lost 6 bases, with 10 bases between them. CDR3 DNA: TGTGCCAGCAGCTTATTTACCCCCCATGGCTACACCTTC. Translating gives CASSLFTPHGYTF.

This clonotype was detected many times. The chain links TRBV5-6 to TRBJ2-7; 10 nucleotides align to TRBD1. The J segment lost 4 bases and the V segment lost 1 base, leaving 2 bases of the junction unmatched. The CDR3 is 14 residues long. Germline V gene sequence: CDR1 SGHDT, CDR2 YYEEEE. Here the CDR3 reads CASSLRTGGYEQYV. The CDR3 DNA sequence: TGTGCCAGCAGCTTGAGGACAGGGGGATACGAGCAGTACGTC.

In this sample, this clonotype turned up many times. The J gene is TRBJ2-1, the V gene TRBV4-3; D uncertain. Trimming removed 0 bases at V and 6 bases at J, with 6 bases between. The germline V gene encodes CDR1 LGHNA and CDR2 YSLEER. This CDR3 contains 13 residues. The DNA of the CDR3 is TGCGCCAGCAGCCAAGACAATCTCAATGAGCAGTTCTTC. It specifies CASSQDNLNEQFF.

This clonotype was counted at least ten times. This chain connects TRBV20-1 to TRBJ2-5, with TRBD2 matching over 12 bases. The germline CDR1 and CDR2 sequences are DFQATT and SNEGSKA (reference sequence). The CDR3 sequence is 16 residues long. Trimming at V came to 5 bases and at J to 1 base, leaving 8 bases not matched to a gene. CDR3 coding DNA: TGCAGTGCTCGACGGACTAGCGGGGAAACCCAAGAGACCCAGTACTTC. Protein product: CSARRTSGETQETQYF.

Comments on this clonotype: The junction shows a germline mismatch at one end, possibly a read error. The chain employs TRBV20-1 and TRBJ1-4, with D perhaps TRBD1 (5 bases). CDR1 DFQATT and CDR2 SNEGSKA come from the germline V gene (reference sequence). CDR3 length equals 14 residues. The CDR3 here is CSAESAGRREKLLF. CDR3 coding DNA: TGCAGTGCCGAATCGGCAGGGCGAAGGGAAAAACTGCTTTTT.

This clonotype has ten or more counts. This chain connects TRBV9 to TRBJ2-1; TRBD2 is a possible D gene (5 bases). This CDR3 contains 15 residues. In germline, CDR1 is SGDLS, CDR2 YYNGEE. V dropped 4 bases and J dropped 9 bases, with 20 bases sitting between them. For the CDR3, the DNA is TGTGCCAGCAGCCCCCTTAAGGCTAGCAGTACTGAGCAGTTCTTC. Translation: CASSPLKASSTEQFF. Combining the CDR3 with reference TRBV9 and TRBJ2-1 gives the whole variable domain DSGVTQTPKHLITATGQRVTLRCSPRSGDLSVYWYQQSLDQGLQFLIQYYNGEERAKGNILERFSAQQFPDLHSELNLSSLELGDSALYFCASSPLKASSTEQFFGPGTRLTVL.

In this sample, this clonotype turned up a few times. V gene TRBV18 combines with J gene TRBJ1-2, with D perhaps TRBD1 (5 bases). V was shortened by 0 bases and J by 8 bases, with 25 bases between the two germline ends. CDR1 KGHSH and CDR2 LQKENI come from the germline V gene. The CDR3 has 18 residues. CDR3 in DNA: TGTGCCAGCTCACCACCGATACGATCAACGACAGCGCGGAGCGGCTACACCTTC. It yields the protein CASSPPIRSTTARSGYTF.